The clone carrying this TCR beta chain showed up many times. The sample belongs to a study of T cell clonality in common variable immunodeficiency. Produced via immunoSEQ multiplex PCR; TCRdb's table is partial and in-frame only. This sample comprises 50,000 to 55,000 clones, none seen once only. The sequencing sample was made of peripheral blood mononuclear cells. This TCR was recovered from a person aged 18 to 75 in good health.

CDR3 amino acids: CSATTTGRVHEQYF. The part of the CDR3 DNA that was read is TGCAGTGCTACAACGACAGGGCGGGTCCACGAG. The chain recombines TRBV20-1 with TRBJ2-7; 7 nucleotides match TRBD1. The read ends 3 residues early relative to the CDR3; the germline J gene fills the gap. Germline assignment: CDR1 DFQATT and CDR2 SNEGSKA (reference sequence). V gave up 4 bases and J gave up 5 bases; unmatched junction bases: 11. This CDR3 has 14 residues.